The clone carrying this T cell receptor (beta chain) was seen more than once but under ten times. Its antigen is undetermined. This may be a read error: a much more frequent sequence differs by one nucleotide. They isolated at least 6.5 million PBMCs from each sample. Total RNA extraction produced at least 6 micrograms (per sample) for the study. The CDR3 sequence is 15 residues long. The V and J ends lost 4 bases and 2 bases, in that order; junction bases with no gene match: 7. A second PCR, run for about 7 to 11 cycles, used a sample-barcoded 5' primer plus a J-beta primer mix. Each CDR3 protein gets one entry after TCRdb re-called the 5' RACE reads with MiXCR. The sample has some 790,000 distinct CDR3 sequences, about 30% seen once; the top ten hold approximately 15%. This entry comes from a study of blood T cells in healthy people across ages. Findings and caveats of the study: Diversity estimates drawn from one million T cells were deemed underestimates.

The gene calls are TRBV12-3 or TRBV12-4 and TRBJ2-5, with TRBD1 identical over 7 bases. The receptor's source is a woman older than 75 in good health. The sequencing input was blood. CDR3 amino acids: CASSSARTGQETQYF. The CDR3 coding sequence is TGTGCCAGCAGTTCGGCCCGGACAGGACAAGAGACCCAGTACTTC.